The 9 T cell receptor beta chains in this list originate from one sample, sequenced in a study of blood T cell repertoires in COVID-19. The assay was immunoSEQ multiplex PCR, and TCRdb's table has in-frame clones only and misses some. Counted here are fewer than 350,000 clones, around 85% occurring once; the ten biggest clones make up 6%. The sequenced sample consisted of PBMCs or T cells enriched from blood (not recorded which). The receptors were gathered from a woman aged 40 to 49 who had recovered from COVID-19.

The rearrangement uses TRBV2 and TRBJ1-2, with 9 bases matching TRBD1. The J segment lost 4 bases and the V segment lost 0 bases, leaving 6 bases of the junction unmatched. Germline V lookup: CDR1 SNHLY, CDR2 FYNNEI. There are 16 residues in the CDR3. The CDR3 is CASSEARTGATYGYTF. CDR3 bases: TGTGCCAGCAGTGAAGCTCGGACAGGGGCCACCTATGGCTACACCTTC.

This sequence joins TRBV12-3 or TRBV12-4 and TRBJ2-1; no firm D call. Trimming removed 2 bases at V and 7 bases at J, with 3 bases between. The CDR3 runs 11 residues. The CDR3 nucleotides read TGTGCCAGCAGTTTAATAAATGAGCAGTTCTTC. Its protein is CASSLINEQFF.

This clone was seen a few times. This chain joins TRBV19 and TRBJ2-7, with 8 bases that match TRBD2. The V segment lost 8 bases and the J segment 4 bases; nucleotides outside the gene matches: 7. The germline V gene has CDR1 LNHDA and CDR2 SQIVND (reference sequence). This CDR3 region has 13 residues. CDR3 nucleotides: TGTGCCAGTGCCCCGGGACTAGTTTACGAGCAGTACTTC. Translated, it gives CASAPGLVYEQYF.

The chain couples TRBV6-5 to TRBJ2-7; a possible D gene is TRBD1 (6 bases). CDR3 length: 14 residues. Germline CDR1 and CDR2: MNHEY and SVGAGI. V was pared by 5 bases and J by 0 bases, with 11 bases between. This chain's CDR3 is CASSTSTGSYEQYF. As DNA, the CDR3 is TGTGCCAGCAGTACCTCGACAGGCTCCTACGAGCAGTACTTC.

V is TRBV19 and J is TRBJ2-7, with 10 nucleotides matching TRBD1. The CDR3 extends over 17 amino acids. Unmatched junction bases numbered 11, after V lost 4 bases and J lost 2 bases. Germline CDR1 LNHDA, CDR2 SQIVND (reference sequence). CDR3 DNA sequence: TGTGCCAGTAGTACACCGGGACAGGGGACCTATCCCTACGAGCAGTACTTC. This encodes CASSTPGQGTYPYEQYF. The full variable domain, with the rest looked up from reference TRBV19 and TRBJ2-7, is DGGITQSPKYLFRKEGQNVTLSCEQNLNHDAMYWYRQDPGQGLRLIYYSQIVNDFQKGDIAEGYSVSREKKESFPLTVTSAQKNPTAFYLCASSTPGQGTYPYEQYFGPGTRLTVT.

V usage is TRBV5-4 and J usage is TRBJ2-5; possibly TRBD1 for D (6 bases). V lost 5 bases and J 3 bases, leaving 11 bases between the germline ends. CDR3 length equals 13 residues. The germline V gene encodes CDR1 SGHNT and CDR2 YYREEE (reference sequence). CDR3 DNA sequence: TGTGCCAGCAGACAGGGAACGGAAGAGACCCAGTACTTC. It encodes CASRQGTEETQYF.

The V and J genes are TRBV7-2 and TRBJ1-1; unclear D gene. V dropped 1 base and J dropped 0 bases, with 15 bases sitting between them. Looked up from germline, CDR1 is SGHTA and CDR2 is FQGNSA. The CDR3 loop spans 17 amino acids. The CDR3 nucleotides are TGTGCCAGCAGCTTAGGAGGGTATGGATTCATGAACACTGAAGCTTTCTTT. Translation: CASSLGGYGFMNTEAFF.

Written as DNA, the CDR3 is TGTGCCAGCAGGAACAGGGATCGTAATGAGCAGTTCTTC. It codes for CASRNRDRNEQFF. This chain connects TRBV6-5 to TRBJ2-1; D is possibly TRBD1 (6 bases). Germline V gene lookup returns CDR1 MNHEY and CDR2 SVGAGI. Trimming took off 6 bases at V and 7 bases at J, with 13 bases between the two ends. The CDR3 runs to 13 residues.

This clone was found once. This rearrangement joins TRBV3-1 (or the pseudogene TRBV3-2) to TRBJ1-1; 7 bases align to TRBD1. The V gene end was trimmed by 0 bases and the J gene end by 4 bases; junction bases not matched to a gene: 2. Germline assignment: CDR1 LGHDT and CDR2 YNNKEL (reference sequence). The CDR3 consists of 14 residues. CDR3 coding DNA: TGTGCCAGCAGCCAAGATTACAGGGGCACTGAAGCTTTCTTT. It translates to CASSQDYRGTEAFF.